The source of this T cell receptor (beta chain) is a study of OX40 agonist ivuxolimab in advanced cancers. Background on the study: Patients received intravenous ivuxolimab every 2 weeks at 0.01 to 10 mg/kg. At 82.7% male, the cohort had a mean age of approximately 60 years, ranging from about 23 to 79. Earlier anti-PD-1, anti-PD-L1 or anti-CTLA-4 therapy was permitted; 40% had received some. Study-wide results and caveats: Determination of antigen specificity was not performed for the expanded peripheral T cells.

Sequencing was performed with immunoSEQ multiplex PCR; in TCRdb, only in-frame clones are kept and a portion is missing. This table holds around 110,000 clones, under 95% found once. CDR1 and CDR2 from the germline V gene are MNHNS and SASEGT. The CDR3 length is 16 residues. The V end lost 0 bases, the J end lost 2 bases, and 12 bases lay between the germline ends. In the case of this clone: Antigen: not known.

V is TRBV6-1 and J is TRBJ2-3; D is perhaps TRBD1 or TRBD2 (5 bases each). The sequence derives from an adult with an advanced solid tumor such as melanoma, head and neck, liver or kidney cancer. This material consisted of CD4+ or CD8+ T cells sorted from blood, taken in a trial of the OX40 agonist ivuxolimab. CDR3 sequence (DNA): TGTGCCAGCAGTGAAGCGGGACCGGCCTACACAGATACGCAGTATTTT. Translated, it gives CASSEAGPAYTDTQYF.